The present T cell receptor beta chain was sequenced within a study of T cell changes during pregnancy in multiple sclerosis. Clones were sequenced by immunoSEQ multiplex PCR, and TCRdb holds only the in-frame ones, with some missing. The data hold approximately 44,000 clones, with more than 85% observed a single time. The germline V gene encodes CDR1 SEHNR and CDR2 FQNEAQ (reference sequence). The CDR3 runs to 15 residues. Unmatched junction bases numbered 4, after V lost 5 bases and J lost 0 bases. V is TRBV7-9 and J is TRBJ1-3; 7 bases are shared with TRBD1. The specimen was CD4+ T cells from peripheral blood mononuclear cells, collected in the second trimester of pregnancy. This clonotype was obtained from a female donor in good health, enrolled as a control in a pregnancy study. CDR3 in amino acids: CASSRGTVSGNTIYF. The CDR3 DNA reads as TGTGCCAGCAGCCGAGGGACAGTCTCTGGAAACACCATATATTTT.